This T cell receptor (beta chain) was sequenced during a study of T cell responses to AZD1222 COVID-19 vaccine. Study conclusions and caveats: Scientists sampled the repertoires only once the peak T cell response had passed. Targeting of unmutated variant regions was reportedly seen in nearly half of spike-specific TCRs.

Generated by immunoSEQ multiplex PCR, the TCRdb table keeps only in-frame clones and is missing some. This table has about 66,000 clones, roughly 80% appearing once. The CDR3 is 14 residues long. Germline V lookup: CDR1 SGHKS, CDR2 YYEKEE (reference sequence). The V and J ends lost 4 bases and 2 bases respectively, with 12 bases between them. Concerning this clone itself: Antigen: not known.

The V and J genes are TRBV5-5 and TRBJ2-5; D is possibly TRBD2 (6 bases). The material sequenced was peripheral blood, taken 28 days after the second AZD1222 dose. This sequence originates from an adult who received the AZD1222 COVID-19 vaccine. This CDR3 reads CASSQLAQQETQYF. In DNA form, the CDR3 reads TGTGCCAGCAGCCAACTAGCCCAACAAGAGACCCAGTACTTC.